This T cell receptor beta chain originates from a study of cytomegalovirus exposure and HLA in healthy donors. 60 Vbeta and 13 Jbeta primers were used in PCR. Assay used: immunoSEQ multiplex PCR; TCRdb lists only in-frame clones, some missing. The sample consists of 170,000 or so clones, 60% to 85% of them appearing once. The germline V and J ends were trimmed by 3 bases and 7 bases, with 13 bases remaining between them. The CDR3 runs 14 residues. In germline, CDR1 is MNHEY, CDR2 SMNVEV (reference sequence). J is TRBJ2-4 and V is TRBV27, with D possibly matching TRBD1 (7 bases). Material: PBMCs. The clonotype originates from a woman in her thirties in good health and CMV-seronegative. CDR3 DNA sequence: TGTGCCAGCAGTTTGGAGGGGGCGAGGAACATTCAGTACTTC. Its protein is CASSLEGARNIQYF.